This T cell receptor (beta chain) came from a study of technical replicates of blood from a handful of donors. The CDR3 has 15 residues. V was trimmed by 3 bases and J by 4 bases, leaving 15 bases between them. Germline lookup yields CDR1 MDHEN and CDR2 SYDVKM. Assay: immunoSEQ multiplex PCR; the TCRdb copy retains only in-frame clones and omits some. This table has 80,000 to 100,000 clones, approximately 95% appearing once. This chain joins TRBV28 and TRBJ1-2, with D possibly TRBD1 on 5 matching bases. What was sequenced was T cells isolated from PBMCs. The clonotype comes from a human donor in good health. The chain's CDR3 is CASSLVTVSSYGYTF. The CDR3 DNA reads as TGTGCCAGCAGTTTGGTGACAGTTAGTAGCTATGGCTACACCTTC.